This is a list of T cell receptor beta chains from one sample in a study of CD8 T cells in Susac syndrome. TCRdb fed the immunoSEQ multiplex PCR reads into MiXCR, producing one record per CDR3 protein. Among more than 85,000 distinct CDR3 sequences listed, 95% to 98% were seen once. The sequenced sample was CD4+ T cells from PBMCs. The source is a human donor in good health. The CDR3 runs from the conserved cysteine through the conserved F or W. The D gene is left open where the match is weak.

d_call j_call v_call cdr3_nt cdr3_aa
TRBD2 TRBJ2-1 TRBV5-6 TGTGCCAGCAGCCCCGACGGGGGCGGGAGGGTGCGAGGTGAGCAGTTCTTC CASSPDGGGRVRGEQFF
NA TRBJ1-5 TRBV5-1 TGCGCCAGCAGCTTGGAAGGGTACGCCCAGCCCCAGCATTTT CASSLEGYAQPQHF
NA TRBJ2-2 TRBV29-1 TGCAGCGTTGCTGCGGACGGCGGGGAGCTGTTTTTT CSVAADGGELFF
TRBD1 TRBJ1-5 TRBV6-6 TGTGCCAGCAACCCTACAGGGGTCCAGCCCCAGCATTTT CASNPTGVQPQHF
TRBD1 TRBJ2-5 TRBV6-5 TGTGCCAGCAGAAAACAGGGGGCTGGGGAGACCCAGTACTTC CASRKQGAGETQYF
NA TRBJ2-3 TRBV7-9 TGTGCCAGCAGCCCGGGGGATACAGATACGCAGTATTTT CASSPGDTDTQYF
TRBD1 TRBJ2-7 TRBV11-2 TGTGCCAGCAGCTCGCCGGGACAGGGTGGCGAGCAGTACTTC CASSSPGQGGEQYF
NA TRBJ1-2 TRBV30 TGTGCCTGGAGCCCCGACAGGTACTATGGCTACACCTTC CAWSPDRYYGYTF
TRBD1 TRBJ2-2 TRBV19 TGTGCCAGTAGTGCCGGGACAGTGAACACCGGGGAGCTGTTTTTT CASSAGTVNTGELFF
TRBD1 TRBJ1-3 TRBV4-1 TGCGCCAGCAGCCATCCAACAGGGGACTCTGGAAACACCATATATTTT CASSHPTGDSGNTIYF
NA TRBJ2-1 TRBV6-2/TRBV6-3 TGTGCCAGCAGACCGCATTGGAGCTCCTACAATGAGCAGTTCTTC CASRPHWSSYNEQFF
TRBD1 TRBJ2-6 TRBV6-5 TGTGCCAGCAGTTTCCAAGGGGGCCTTCGGTCTGGGGCCAACGTCCTGACTTTC CASSFQGGLRSGANVLTF
NA TRBJ2-7 TRBV20-1 TGCAGTGCTAGTCACAGCTCCTACGAGCAGTACTTC CSASHSSYEQYF
NA TRBJ1-1 TRBV20-1 TGCAGATCTGTGACGAACGCGGGCACTGAAGCTTTCTTT CRSVTNAGTEAFF
NA TRBJ2-7 TRBV30 TGTGCCTGGACGGCCTCCTACGAGCAGTACTTC CAWTASYEQYF
TRBD1 TRBJ1-5 TRBV27 TGTGCCAGCAGAGGGCCGACAGGGGCAGGTTTAGGTCAGCCCCAGCATTTT CASRGPTGAGLGQPQHF
NA TRBJ1-1 TRBV20-1 TGCAGTGCTAGAGGCCCAGTCGGGGGTATGAACACTGAAGCTTTCTTT CSARGPVGGMNTEAFF